The 27 T cell receptor beta chains listed next were all sequenced from one sample in a study of blood T cell repertoires in COVID-19. Sequenced by immunoSEQ multiplex PCR; TCRdb stores in-frame clones only, minus some. The data show a few hundred thousand clones, over 75% seen once. What was sequenced was peripheral blood. The receptors were gathered from a woman aged 70 to 79 with COVID-19, enrolled during active disease.

Of note for this clone: Other nucleotide sequences in the sample specify the same CDR3. The chain uses TRBV5-5 and TRBJ2-3; no clear D gene. The germline V gene has CDR1 SGHKS and CDR2 YYEKEE (reference sequence). V shed 0 bases and J shed 0 bases, with 5 bases lying between them. The CDR3 spans 14 residues. The CDR3 is CASSLGLSTDTQYF. The CDR3, as DNA: TGTGCCAGCAGCTTGGGACTCAGCACAGATACGCAGTATTTT.

The chain joins TRBV12-3 or TRBV12-4 to TRBJ2-1, with 7 bases aligning to TRBD1. The junction had 5 bases not matched to a gene; V was cut back by 6 bases and J by 6 bases. There are 13 residues in the CDR3. The chain's CDR3 is CASSGKGANEQFF. The DNA for the CDR3 is TGTGCCAGCAGCGGAAAGGGGGCCAATGAGCAGTTCTTC.

This chain links TRBV5-4 with TRBJ1-4; 9 bases fit TRBD1. The CDR3 loop spans 15 amino acids. The ends lost 3 bases at V and 7 bases at J; junction bases unmatched: 7. Looked up from germline, CDR1 is SGHNT and CDR2 is YYREEE (reference sequence). In DNA form, the CDR3 reads TGTGCCAGCAGCTCAGGAAGGACAGGGGTTGAAAAACTGTTTTTT. Its translation: CASSSGRTGVEKLFF.

V and J are TRBV28 and TRBJ2-7, with TRBD1 identical over 8 bases. The CDR3 length is 14 residues. Germline CDR1 and CDR2: MDHEN and SYDVKM. V lost 2 bases to trimming and J lost 6 bases; unmatched junction nucleotides: 6. The CDR3 sequence is CASSLRTGIPEQYF. The CDR3 DNA sequence: TGTGCCAGCAGTTTAAGGACAGGGATCCCCGAGCAGTACTTC.

This clone was seen a single time. V and J are TRBV9 and TRBJ2-1; 12 bases are a match to TRBD2. The CDR3 totals 19 residues. The V gene end was trimmed by 4 bases and the J gene end by 7 bases; junction bases not matched to a gene: 18. Germline V gene sequence: CDR1 SGDLS, CDR2 YYNGEE. This CDR3 reads CASSPAALITSGRWNEQFF. The CDR3 DNA sequence: TGTGCCAGCAGCCCCGCGGCCCTGATAACTAGCGGGAGGTGGAATGAGCAGTTCTTC.

The chain recombines TRBV18 with TRBJ1-5; D remains unclear. Looked up from germline, CDR1 is KGHSH and CDR2 is LQKENI. V gave up 2 bases and J gave up 3 bases, with 8 bases separating them. The CDR3 contains 14 residues. CDR3 sequence (DNA): TGTGCCAGCTCACCAAAAACAGTCAATCAGCCCCAGCATTTT. Translated, it gives CASSPKTVNQPQHF.

CDR3 DNA sequence: TGTGCCATCAAATCGACGGAGGGTGGCTACACCTTC. Translation: CAIKSTEGGYTF. The rearrangement links TRBV10-3 to TRBJ1-2; no definite D call. The V end lost 7 bases, the J end lost 7 bases, and 13 bases lay between the germline ends. Germline assignment: CDR1 ENHRY and CDR2 SYGVKD. This CDR3 is 12 amino acids long.

The chain uses TRBV19 and TRBJ1-5; a weak D match, TRBD1 (6 bases). There are 12 residues in the CDR3. Germline CDR1 reads LNHDA; CDR2 reads SQIVND (reference sequence). Trimming took off 7 bases at V and 2 bases at J, with 6 bases between the two ends. The CDR3 sequence: CASKGGNQPQHF. The CDR3 DNA reads TGTGCCAGTAAGGGGGGCAATCAGCCCCAGCATTTT.

There are a few counts of this clone. The chain carries TRBV5-1 and TRBJ2-2, with D possibly TRBD1 on 7 matching bases. This CDR3 spans 15 amino acids. Between the trimmed V and J ends, which lost 4 bases and 0 bases, there was a span of 10 bases. Germline V gene data show CDR1 as SGHRS and CDR2 as YFSETQ. The CDR3 spells CASSGGTANTGELFF. Written as DNA, the CDR3 is TGCGCCAGCAGCGGGGGGACAGCGAACACCGGGGAGCTGTTTTTT.

Note on this clone: Other nucleotide sequences in the sample specify the same CDR3. The gene calls are TRBV30 and TRBJ2-7, with 10 bases aligning to TRBD1. The trim removed 0 bases at V and 4 bases at J, leaving 3 bases unmatched. Per germline, CDR1 GTSNPN and CDR2 SVGIG (reference sequence). This CDR3 comprises 14 residues. The CDR3 DNA reads as TGTGCCTGGAGTGTCGGGACAGGGGATTACGAGCAGTACTTC. This encodes CAWSVGTGDYEQYF.

On this clone itself: Additional DNA sequences in this sample encode the identical CDR3. The rearrangement uses TRBV3-1 (or the pseudogene TRBV3-2) and TRBJ2-7; weak D call: TRBD2 (5 bases). Germline CDR1 is LGHDT and CDR2 is YNNKEL (reference sequence). The CDR3 sequence is 12 residues long. The V end lost 1 base, the J end lost 4 bases, and 5 bases lay between the germline ends. The CDR3 loop reads CASSQGGYEQYF. The CDR3 DNA follows: TGTGCCAGCAGCCAAGGCGGGTACGAGCAGTACTTC.

The CDR3 DNA follows: TGTGCCACCAGTGAGGCGACAGGGGCTGGAAACACCATATATTTT. This codes for CATSEATGAGNTIYF. This rearrangement joins TRBV24-1 to TRBJ1-3, with 8 bases matching TRBD1. Trimming at V came to 4 bases and at J to 2 bases, leaving 3 bases not matched to a gene. Germline values: CDR1 KGHDR, CDR2 SFDVKD. This CDR3 spans 15 amino acids.

The chain couples TRBV7-8 to TRBJ1-1; D is undetermined. Germline V CDR1 and CDR2: SGHVS, FQNEAQ. Trimming took 7 bases from V and 6 from J, leaving 15 bases between them. The length of the CDR3 is 13 residues. Here the CDR3 DNA reads TGTGCCAGCACCACCCCCGGGAGTTCTGAAGCTTTCTTT. Translated: CASTTPGSSEAFF.

The chain employs TRBV28 and TRBJ2-3, with 11 bases identical to TRBD1. This CDR3 has 15 amino acids. Germline trimming cut 10 bases from V and 5 bases from J; bases unmatched to any gene: 11. In germline, CDR1 is MDHEN, CDR2 SYDVKM. CDR3 sequence (DNA): TGTGCCACCGTGTTTAGAGGGACAGGGGGAGATACGCAGTATTTT. This encodes CATVFRGTGGDTQYF.

The J gene is TRBJ1-1, the V gene TRBV27; 7 bases agree with TRBD1. The CDR3 is made up of 14 amino acids. Germline loops: CDR1 MNHEY, CDR2 SMNVEV (reference sequence). J was trimmed by 1 base and V by 3 bases; bases with no gene match: 2. The CDR3 DNA is TGTGCCAGCAGTTTCGGGACAGCGAACACTGAAGCTTTCTTT. Amino acids: CASSFGTANTEAFF.

The J gene is TRBJ2-2, the V gene TRBV5-1; 7 bases fit TRBD1. The V segment lost 2 bases and the J segment 4 bases; nucleotides outside the gene matches: 5. The CDR3 totals 15 residues. Germline CDR1 reads SGHRS; CDR2 reads YFSETQ. The CDR3: CASSLQGSSTGELFF. The CDR3 coding sequence is TGCGCCAGCAGCTTACAGGGGTCGAGCACCGGGGAGCTGTTTTTT.

The CDR3 here is CASSLGGRLAETQYF. Here the CDR3 DNA reads TGTGCCAGCAGCTTGGGGGGGAGACTAGCAGAGACCCAGTACTTC. The V and J genes are TRBV5-4 and TRBJ2-5, with TRBD2 identical over 7 bases. The junction had 6 bases not matched to a gene; V was cut back by 0 bases and J by 4 bases. The CDR3 covers 15 residues. Germline CDR1 and CDR2: SGHNT and YYREEE (reference sequence). Full variable domain (outside the CDR3, taken from reference TRBV5-4 and TRBJ2-5): ETGVTQSPTHLIKTRGQQVTLRCSSQSGHNTVSWYQQALGQGPQFIFQYYREEENGRGNFPPRFSGLQFPNYSSELNVNALELDDSALYLCASSLGGRLAETQYFGPGTRLLVL.

This sequence joins TRBV6-2 or TRBV6-3 and TRBJ2-3, with 10 bases lining up with TRBD1. The V and J ends lost 1 base and 5 bases, in that order; junction bases with no gene match: 9. CDR1 is MNHEY, CDR2 SVGEGT, per germline. This CDR3 region has 17 residues. The CDR3 is CASSYLTGTGARDTQYF. The CDR3 DNA sequence: TGTGCCAGCAGTTACTTAACCGGGACAGGGGCACGAGATACGCAGTATTTT.

CDR3 loop: CASSDGWGPPDTQYF. CDR3 DNA sequence: TGTGCCAGCAGCGACGGGTGGGGCCCTCCAGATACGCAGTATTTT. The rearrangement uses TRBV7-8 and TRBJ2-3, with D possibly matching TRBD1 (5 bases). The CDR3 sequence is 15 residues long. In germline, CDR1 is SGHVS, CDR2 FQNEAQ. V lost 5 bases, J lost 4 bases, and 16 bases lay in between.

V is TRBV3-1 (or the pseudogene TRBV3-2) and J is TRBJ1-2; no definite D call. In germline, CDR1 is LGHDT, CDR2 YNNKEL (reference sequence). CDR3 size: 15 residues. Trimming pared 1 base from V and 5 bases from J, leaving 14 bases between. The CDR3 DNA sequence: TGTGCCAGCAGCCAAGGGGTCTGGAGCAGATATGGCTACACCTTC. Residues: CASSQGVWSRYGYTF.

V is TRBV19 and J is TRBJ2-7; the match to TRBD2 covers 13 bases. This CDR3 contains 15 residues. Per germline, CDR1 LNHDA and CDR2 SQIVND (reference sequence). J gave up 5 bases and V 4 bases, and 5 bases lay outside the gene matches. For the CDR3, the DNA is TGTGCCAGTAGTACGCGGACTAGCGGGAGCGACGAGCAGTACTTC. Amino acid sequence: CASSTRTSGSDEQYF.

The gene calls are TRBV11-3 and TRBJ2-3; TRBD1 matches at 7 bases. Germline CDR1 reads SGHNT; CDR2 reads YENEEA. Losses at the gene ends were 5 bases for V and 4 bases for J; bases not matched to a gene: 6. This CDR3 is built from 14 residues. This CDR3 reads CASSPRDSSDTQYF. Here the CDR3 DNA reads TGTGCCAGCAGCCCCCGGGACAGCTCAGATACGCAGTATTTT.

This chain connects TRBV6-5 to TRBJ2-7; a possible D gene is TRBD1 (5 bases). The V and J ends lost 7 bases and 1 base respectively, with 14 bases between them. The CDR3 sequence is 14 residues long. Germline V gene data show CDR1 as MNHEY and CDR2 as SVGAGI. The CDR3 DNA is TGTGCCAGCACGTCAGGGCCCCAGTCCTACGAGCAGTACTTC. Amino acids: CASTSGPQSYEQYF.

The chain recombines TRBV7-2 with TRBJ2-7; TRBD2 matches at 7 bases. Germline V lookup: CDR1 SGHTA, CDR2 FQGNSA. V shed 1 base and J 4 bases; nucleotides not matched to a gene: 1. This CDR3 has 13 residues. The CDR3 DNA follows: TGTGCCAGCAGCTTAGGTAGCGGGTACGAGCAGTACTTC. Translation gives CASSLGSGYEQYF.

The rearrangement joins TRBV24-1 to TRBJ1-2; the D is unclear. V lost 2 bases, J lost 8 bases, and 20 bases lay in between. This CDR3 is 16 amino acids long. Germline V gene sequence: CDR1 KGHDR, CDR2 SFDVKD. In nucleotides, the CDR3 is TGTGCCACCAGTGATTCCTCTCCGGGAACCCTAAGGGGCTACACCTTC. This encodes CATSDSSPGTLRGYTF.

The chain is built from TRBV2 and TRBJ2-7, with no clear D. Germline CDR1 SNHLY, CDR2 FYNNEI. V lost 3 bases, J lost 3 bases, and 6 bases lay in between. The CDR3 runs 12 residues. The CDR3 region is CASSEPNYEQYF. The CDR3 DNA reads TGTGCCAGCAGTGAGCCTAACTACGAGCAGTACTTC.

This clone occurred a few times. The genes are TRBV19 and TRBJ2-7, with TRBD1 matching over 8 bases. Trimming took 5 bases from V and 3 from J; bases not matched to a gene: 0. The V gene's germline CDR1 is LNHDA and CDR2 SQIVND (reference sequence). The CDR3 consists of 12 residues. This CDR3 is CASSDRGYEQYF. In DNA form, the CDR3 reads TGTGCCAGTAGTGACAGGGGCTACGAGCAGTACTTC.